These 26 T cell receptor beta chains originate from one sample sequenced in a study of T cells in Graves' hyperthyroidism and ophthalmopathy. There were TCR beta CDR3 regions amplified from RNA transcripts. A first-round RT-PCR of the TCR CDR3 used the HTBI primer set. TCRdb fed the multiplex PCR reads into MiXCR, producing one record per CDR3 protein. The table records roughly 630,000 distinct CDR3 sequences, around 16% of them present only once. The sequencing input was blood. The receptors shown here come from a woman between 25 and 40 years old with Graves' hyperthyroidism.

The chain is built from TRBV6-1 and TRBJ2-4; tentative D call: TRBD2 (8 bases). CDR1 is MNHNS and CDR2 is SASEGT in the germline V gene. V dropped 7 bases and J dropped 0 bases, with 13 bases sitting between them. The CDR3 extends over 15 amino acids. The CDR3: CASKGAGGAKNIQYF. Here the CDR3 DNA reads TGTGCCAGCAAGGGGGCGGGGGGAGCCAAAAACATTCAGTACTTC.

The chain uses TRBV29-1 and TRBJ2-1; 14 positions match TRBD2. Germline lookup yields CDR1 SQVTM and CDR2 ANQGSEA. The ends lost 1 base at V and 11 bases at J; junction bases unmatched: 4. The CDR3 totals 14 residues. The CDR3 bases are TGCAGCGTTGAAGCGACTAGCGGGGGGGCCCAGCAGTTCTTC. It is translated as CSVEATSGGAQQFF.

This sequence joins TRBV19 and TRBJ2-1, with D possibly matching TRBD2 (5 bases). Germline V gives CDR1 LNHDA, CDR2 SQIVND (reference sequence). This CDR3 spans 12 amino acids. The V gene lost 3 bases and the J gene lost 9 bases, with 9 bases spanning the gap. The CDR3 DNA sequence: TGTGCCAGTAGTATGTCGGGATTTGAGCAGTTCTTC. This sequence encodes CASSMSGFEQFF.

The chain employs TRBV29-1 and TRBJ2-7, with 10 bases identical to TRBD1. CDR3 size: 14 residues. The V gene end was trimmed by 7 bases and the J gene end by 3 bases; junction bases not matched to a gene: 9. CDR1 SQVTM and CDR2 ANQGSEA come from the germline V gene. The CDR3 here is CSAVDRGVDYEQYF. The CDR3 DNA reads TGCAGCGCAGTGGACAGGGGGGTCGACTACGAGCAGTACTTC.

This clonotype was recorded many times. The CDR3 DNA reads TGTGCCAGCAGCTTAGCTCCTAGCGGGAGAGTAGATACGCAGTATTTT. This translates into CASSLAPSGRVDTQYF. The chain is built from TRBV7-8 and TRBJ2-3; 10 bases match TRBD2. The CDR3 length is 16 residues. The germline V gene has CDR1 SGHVS and CDR2 FQNEAQ. V dropped 0 bases and J dropped 5; count of bases not matched to a gene: 5.

The chain uses TRBV6-1 and TRBJ2-1; D call uncertain. The germline V gene encodes CDR1 MNHNS and CDR2 SASEGT. The CDR3 covers 19 residues. V was cut by 6 bases and J by 0 bases, with 24 bases left in between. CDR3 in amino acids: CASSTEKTLVVISYNEQFF. The CDR3 DNA reads TGTGCCAGCAGCACAGAGAAAACTCTTGTGGTTATCTCCTACAATGAGCAGTTCTTC.

This clonotype was picked up many times. This chain links TRBV5-1 with TRBJ2-7; D call uncertain. Germline lookup yields CDR1 SGHRS and CDR2 YFSETQ. Between the trimmed V and J ends, which lost 4 bases and 4 bases, there was a span of 12 bases. The CDR3 consists of 13 residues. Here the CDR3 reads CASSVGSRYEQYF. The CDR3, as DNA: TGCGCCAGCAGCGTAGGATCCCGATACGAGCAGTACTTC.

J is TRBJ1-2 and V is TRBV9; D is unresolved. The CDR3 extends over 12 amino acids. Germline V CDR1 and CDR2: SGDLS, YYNGEE. Trimming cost V 3 bases and J 7 bases, with 10 bases left between them. The CDR3 reads CASSATGSGYTF. In DNA, the CDR3 is TGTGCCAGCAGCGCGACCGGGAGTGGCTACACCTTC. Together with reference TRBV9 and TRBJ1-2, the CDR3 gives the full variable domain: DSGVTQTPKHLITATGQRVTLRCSPRSGDLSVYWYQQSLDQGLQFLIQYYNGEERAKGNILERFSAQQFPDLHSELNLSSLELGDSALYFCASSATGSGYTFGSGTRLTVV.

This clonotype has only a few counts. This chain links TRBV6-1 with TRBJ2-7; D call uncertain. CDR1 is MNHNS and CDR2 is SASEGT in the germline V gene. The CDR3 is made up of 15 amino acids. The V gene lost 6 bases and the J gene lost 1 base, with 16 bases spanning the gap. Here the CDR3 DNA reads TGTGCCAGCAGCCGAAGGATGAAATCGTCCTACGAGCAGTACTTC. It specifies CASSRRMKSSYEQYF.

This clonotype was counted only a few times. The CDR3 reads CATSDPGHFYGYTF. As DNA, the CDR3 is TGTGCCACCAGTGATCCTGGACACTTCTATGGCTACACCTTC. V is TRBV24-1 and J is TRBJ1-2; a possible D gene is TRBD1 (5 bases). Trimming pared 3 bases from V and 4 bases from J, leaving 11 bases between. In germline, CDR1 is KGHDR, CDR2 SFDVKD. The CDR3 spans 14 residues.

The chain couples TRBV18 to TRBJ1-2, with D tentatively TRBD1 (5 bases). The V end was cut by 0 bases, the J end by 5 bases, with 10 bases between. The CDR3 length is 14 residues. The V gene's germline CDR1 is KGHSH and CDR2 LQKENI. This CDR3 is CASSPPGTSYGYTF. The CDR3 coding sequence is TGTGCCAGCTCACCACCCGGGACGTCATATGGCTACACCTTC.

This clonotype was observed at least ten times. CDR3 in DNA: TGTGCCAGCAGCCAACGAGCGGGAGGGCCTGAGCAGTTCTTC. Its translation is CASSQRAGGPEQFF. The chain uses TRBV3-1 and TRBJ2-1; 10 bases are a match to TRBD2. This CDR3 comprises 14 residues. Germline values: CDR1 LGHDT, CDR2 YNNKEL (reference sequence). The ends lost 2 bases at V and 9 bases at J; junction bases unmatched: 4.

This clonotype was detected only a few times. The chain combines TRBV27 with TRBJ2-7, with a possible D match to TRBD2 (6 bases). Trimming took off 2 bases at V and 0 bases at J, with 11 bases between the two ends. Per germline, CDR1 MNHEY and CDR2 SMNVEV (reference sequence). The CDR3 loop spans 15 amino acids. In DNA, the CDR3 is TGTGCCAGCAGTTTACGTACGGGAGCCTCCTACGAGCAGTACTTC. It codes for CASSLRTGASYEQYF.

The rearrangement links TRBV20-1 to TRBJ2-7; no firm D call. This CDR3 is 13 amino acids long. Trimming removed 0 bases at V and 4 bases at J, with 10 bases between. Germline V gene sequence: CDR1 DFQATT, CDR2 SNEGSKA (reference sequence). The CDR3 spells CSARDEIHYEQYF. The CDR3 nucleotides are TGCAGTGCTAGAGACGAGATTCATTACGAGCAGTACTTC.

This chain uses TRBV28 with TRBJ2-5; 14 positions agree with TRBD2. CDR1 and CDR2 (germline): MDHEN, SYDVKM. V lost 3 bases, J lost 1 base, and 4 bases stayed unmatched. The CDR3 extends over 17 amino acids. The CDR3 DNA reads TGTGCCAGCAGTTTCTCGGGACTAGCGGGAGCCCAAGAGACCCAGTACTTC. Its protein product is CASSFSGLAGAQETQYF.

About this clonotype: A much larger clone lies a single base off, so this may be a read error. The chain couples TRBV5-1 to TRBJ1-1, with D uncertain. Germline CDR1 SGHRS, CDR2 YFSETQ. The CDR3 consists of 12 residues. The DNA of the CDR3 is TGCGCCAGCGGCTTGGATGACACTGAAGCTTTCTTT. It codes for CASGLDDTEAFF.

The chain's CDR3 is CASSSSLAGGGDTQYF. CDR3 DNA sequence: TGTGCCAGCAGTTCCTCCCTTGCGGGAGGTGGAGATACGCAGTATTTT. The chain carries TRBV27 and TRBJ2-3; 8 bases agree with TRBD2. Germline CDR1 and CDR2: MNHEY and SMNVEV (reference sequence). The V and J ends lost 4 bases and 5 bases, in that order; junction bases with no gene match: 11. The CDR3 has 16 residues.

The CDR3 sequence: CASSVDPPGPNTEAFF. The CDR3 nucleotides are TGTGCCAGCAGCGTAGATCCCCCGGGACCGAACACTGAAGCTTTCTTT. The J gene is TRBJ1-1, the V gene TRBV9; D is possibly TRBD1 (5 bases). Germline lookup yields CDR1 SGDLS and CDR2 YYNGEE. The CDR3 length is 16 residues. V was pared by 0 bases and J by 1 base, with 13 bases between.

This clonotype occurred many times. V gene TRBV20-1 combines with J gene TRBJ2-1; D unclear. CDR3 length: 14 residues. CDR1 DFQATT and CDR2 SNEGSKA come from the germline V gene (reference sequence). Trimming cost V 6 bases and J 0 bases, with 12 bases left between them. For the CDR3, the DNA is TGCAGTGCCCCGGACCCGAGCTCCTACAATGAGCAGTTCTTC. It specifies CSAPDPSSYNEQFF.

The chain recombines TRBV7-9 with TRBJ2-2; no firm D call. The CDR3 length is 20 residues. V was shortened by 1 base and J by 0 bases, with 21 bases between the two germline ends. Germline V lookup: CDR1 SEHNR, CDR2 FQNEAQ (reference sequence). The DNA of the CDR3 is TGTGCCAGCAGCTTAGTTCTTTCGCTCGGAGCCCCGGCGAACACCGGGGAGCTGTTTTTT. Its protein is CASSLVLSLGAPANTGELFF.

This clonotype has at least ten counts. This chain joins TRBV6-5 and TRBJ2-1; D gene unclear. This CDR3 has 15 residues. Trimming took 2 bases from V and 3 from J, leaving 11 bases between them. Germline CDR1 is MNHEY and CDR2 is SVGAGI. The CDR3 region has the DNA TGTGCCAGCAGTTACCGGAGACCGGACTACAATGAGCAGTTCTTC. Its protein is CASSYRRPDYNEQFF.

The table lists this clonotype with a count of one. V and J are TRBV18 and TRBJ1-4; unclear D gene. Germline loops: CDR1 KGHSH, CDR2 LQKENI. This CDR3 has 12 residues. Trimming stripped 5 bases from V and 10 bases from J, with 11 bases between. The DNA for the CDR3 is TGTGCCAGCTCAAACACCGGGGTAAAACTGTTTTTT. Translated, it gives CASSNTGVKLFF.

There are many counts of this clonotype. The CDR3, as DNA: TGTGCCAGCAGCTCGGGACAGGGAAGGACCTACGAGCAGTACTTC. Protein product: CASSSGQGRTYEQYF. V is TRBV11-2 and J is TRBJ2-7, with TRBD1 matching over 9 bases. The germline CDR1 and CDR2 sequences are SGHAT and FQNNGV. With V trimmed by 4 bases and J by 2 bases, 6 bases remained unmatched. The CDR3 loop spans 15 amino acids.

A word on this clonotype: The junction differs from germline at one of its ends, possibly a read error. The rearrangement links TRBV11-1 to TRBJ2-1, with a weak D call TRBD2 (5 bases). The CDR3 totals 16 residues. Germline values: CDR1 SGHAT, CDR2 FQDESV (reference sequence). In DNA form, the CDR3 reads TGTGTCAGCAGCTTAGTGGAGCGGAACTCCTACAATGAGCAGTTCTTC. This codes for CVSSLVERNSYNEQFF. Combining the CDR3 with reference TRBV11-1 and TRBJ2-1 gives the whole variable domain EAEVAQSPRYKITEKSQAVAFWCDPISGHATLYWYRQILGQGPELLVQFQDESVVDDSQLPKDRFSAERLKGVDSTLKIQPAELGDSAMYLCVSSLVERNSYNEQFFGPGTRLTVL.

This chain uses TRBV7-3 with TRBJ2-3; D uncertain. V was pared by 1 base and J by 5 bases, with 7 bases between. The V gene's germline CDR1 is SGHTA and CDR2 FQGTGA. The CDR3 has 13 amino acids. The CDR3 loop reads CASSLNMGDTQYF. The CDR3 coding sequence is TGTGCCAGCAGCTTAAATATGGGAGATACGCAGTATTTT.

This clonotype showed up many times. The V call is TRBV2, the J call TRBJ2-1; D is ambiguous. The CDR3 runs to 14 residues. V lost 5 bases to trimming and J lost 8 bases, with 16 bases between them. The germline gives CDR1 SNHLY, CDR2 FYNNEI. Here the CDR3 DNA reads TGTGCCAGCAGTCCAAACCCTGGTCTGTATGAGCAGTTCTTC. Translating gives CASSPNPGLYEQFF.